The 7 T cell receptor beta chains listed next were all sequenced from one sample in a study of cytomegalovirus exposure and HLA in healthy donors. Researchers ran the PCR with 60 Vbeta and 13 Jbeta primers. Clones were read by immunoSEQ multiplex PCR, and TCRdb kept only the in-frame ones, dropping some. The sample includes under 300,000 clones, just over 85% of them seen just once. The source material was PBMCs. The receptors were gathered from a man in his forties in good health and CMV-seropositive.

This chain joins TRBV30 and TRBJ2-7, with TRBD1 identical over 7 bases. Trimming at V came to 0 bases and at J to 5 bases, leaving 4 bases not matched to a gene. The CDR3 spans 13 residues. CDR1 is GTSNPN, CDR2 SVGIG, per germline (reference sequence). This chain's CDR3 is CAWSVKGGDEQYF. CDR3 nucleotides: TGTGCCTGGAGTGTTAAAGGGGGCGACGAGCAGTACTTC.

The rearrangement uses TRBV29-1 and TRBJ2-3, with D perhaps matching TRBD1 (6 bases). Germline CDR1 and CDR2: SQVTM and ANQGSEA. Trimming cost V 1 base and J 4 bases, with 12 bases left between them. The CDR3 sequence is 14 residues long. The DNA for the CDR3 is TGCAGCGTTGAAGCAGGGGCCGGGCCAGATACGCAGTATTTT. Its protein product is CSVEAGAGPDTQYF.

The chain employs TRBV7-3 and TRBJ2-1; the D is unclear. Germline CDR1 reads SGHTA; CDR2 reads FQGTGA. V was cut by 5 bases and J by 0 bases, with 14 bases left in between. The CDR3 totals 16 residues. This CDR3 reads CASSALPVSSYNEQFF. In DNA, the CDR3 is TGTGCCAGCAGCGCCCTACCCGTGAGCTCCTACAATGAGCAGTTCTTC.

The chain employs TRBV28 and TRBJ1-5; D perhaps matches TRBD1 (5 bases). The length of the CDR3 is 16 residues. Deletions cut 6 bases from V and 4 bases from J, with 19 bases between. Germline CDR1 reads MDHEN; CDR2 reads SYDVKM. The chain's CDR3 is CASSRRQGSGNQPQHF. CDR3 sequence (DNA): TGTGCCAGCAGCCGGAGACAAGGGTCAGGGAATCAGCCCCAGCATTTT.

The V and J genes are TRBV5-6 and TRBJ2-7, with a possible D match to TRBD1 (8 bases). Per the germline V gene, CDR1 is SGHDT and CDR2 is YYEEEE. Trimming left V 3 bases short and J 3 bases short, with 25 bases between. The CDR3 contains 18 residues. The CDR3 DNA follows: TGTGCCAGCAGCTCCCAGGGGGGGGTCGACAGGGGACTCTACGAGCAGTACTTC. Its protein product is CASSSQGGVDRGLYEQYF.

This clone was observed a single time. The chain couples TRBV28 to TRBJ2-3; TRBD2 is a possible D gene (7 bases). The CDR3 runs 14 residues. V was clipped by 6 bases and J by 4 bases, with 14 bases between them. Germline CDR1 MDHEN, CDR2 SYDVKM. In DNA, the CDR3 is TGTGCCAGCAGCATGGGGGGGCGCTCAGATACGCAGTATTTT. Its translation is CASSMGGRSDTQYF.

V is TRBV6-5 and J is TRBJ2-5, with D perhaps TRBD2 (6 bases). This CDR3 spans 13 amino acids. Trimming left V 5 bases short and J 0 bases short, with 7 bases between. Germline CDR1 and CDR2: MNHEY and SVGAGI. The chain's CDR3 is CASSGDYQETQYF. CDR3 DNA: TGTGCCAGCAGTGGGGACTACCAAGAGACCCAGTACTTC.